A selection of T cell receptor beta chains follows, all from one sample in a study of PD-1 blockade in classical Hodgkin lymphoma. Sequencing was performed with immunoSEQ multiplex PCR; in TCRdb, only in-frame clones are kept and a portion is missing. Of approximately 150,000 clones in the sample, around 73% were seen once. The sequencing used peripheral blood mononuclear cells (PBMCs), collected before the second cycle of nivolumab. Receptor source: a human donor with classical Hodgkin lymphoma. Each CDR3 is given with its conserved first and last residue. The D gene is left open where the match is weak. For some rows the clone size is stated as once, few or many, or as a class when expanded; others skip it.

J | V | D | size | DNA | CDR3
TRBJ2-1 | TRBV7-7 | . | few | TGTGCCAGCAGCGAGAGGGGGGCGGGGTGGAATGAGCAGTTCTTC | CASSERGAGWNEQFF
TRBJ2-6 | TRBV6-5 | . | few | TGTGCCAGCAGTTCCCAGGGAGATGGGGCCAACGTCCTGACTTTC | CASSSQGDGANVLTF
TRBJ1-5 | TRBV4-1 | . | . | TGCGCCAGCAGCCAAGATTGGGGATTTGATCAGCCCCAGCATTTT | CASSQDWGFDQPQHF
TRBJ1-6 | TRBV30 | TRBD1 | . | TGTGCCTGGAGTGTAATTTTGTGGGACAGTCATTTGGCCCTCCACTTT | CAWSVILWDSHLALHF
TRBJ1-5 | TRBV7-9 | . | . | TGTGCCAGCAGCTTAATGGGTAGCGTTGATCAGCCCCAGCATTTT | CASSLMGSVDQPQHF
TRBJ2-5 | TRBV5-8 | . | . | TGTGCCAGCAGCTTGGGGCAGGGTATGGCGACCCAGTACTTC | CASSLGQGMATQYF
TRBJ1-3 | TRBV11-2 | . | . | TGTGCCAGCAGCTTAGTAGGCGGCCACTCTGGAAACACCATATATTTT | CASSLVGGHSGNTIYF
TRBJ2-5 | TRBV11-2 | . | . | TGTGCCAGCAGCCCACTGGAGACCCAGTACTTC | CASSPLETQYF
TRBJ1-2 | TRBV6-1 | TRBD1 | . | TGTGCCAGCCTTCCGACAGGGTACGGTGGCTACACCTTC | CASLPTGYGGYTF
TRBJ2-7 | TRBV15 | TRBD1 | . | TGTGCCACCAGCATTACCGGACAGGTTTTCCACGAGCAGTACTTC | CATSITGQVFHEQYF
TRBJ1-4 | TRBV15 | TRBD1 | . | TGTGCCACCAGCAGAGTCGACAGGGAGGGAGAAGAAAAACTGTTTTTT | CATSRVDREGEEKLFF
TRBJ2-1 | TRBV28 | TRBD2 | . | TGTGCCAGCTCGACTAGCGGGCCTCACAATGAGCAGTTCTTC | CASSTSGPHNEQFF
TRBJ2-7 | TRBV7-3 | TRBD1 | . | TGTGCCAGCAGCTTGACAGGGGTATCGTCCTACGAGCAGTACTTC | CASSLTGVSSYEQYF
TRBJ2-5 | TRBV10-3 | TRBD2 | . | TGTGCCATCAGTGGTAGCGGGGGGGCGGAGACCCAGTACTTC | CAISGSGGAETQYF
TRBJ1-1 | TRBV5-1 | . | . | TGCGCCAGCAGCTTGGGTGGGGTTTTCGGCACTGAAGCTTTCTTT | CASSLGGVFGTEAFF
TRBJ1-2 | TRBV21-1 | . | once | TGTGCCAGCAGCAGCTGGTACAAATGGAGTGACTGTCCCGGAAGGTCCCTAAACTATGGCTACACCTTC | CASSSWYKWSDCPGRSLNYGYTF
TRBJ1-1 | TRBV2 | . | . | TGTGCCAGCGCTCGCAGACGGGGTCTCGGCACTGAAGCTTTCTTT | CASARRRGLGTEAFF